Listed here is a single TCR beta chain. No cognate antigen has been identified for it. No base quality values were provided; no much bigger clone lies one nucleotide off. The CDR3 measures 21 amino acids from cysteine to phenylalanine. Only the CDR3 DNA stays, 63 bases, in frame from base 1. The CDR1 and CDR2 encoded by the germline V gene are MGHRA and YSYEKL. The junction shows trimming of 2 bases on V and 0 bases on J, plus 29 bases between the germline ends. This entry comes from a study of T cell responses to AZD1222 COVID-19 vaccine (dated by TCRdb to the early 2020s). For context, the study as a whole: Because spike-specific TCR depth and breadth did not differ between the two schedules, AZD1222 recipients who got a second dose at roughly 4 weeks were pooled with those who got a second dose at roughly 12 weeks. A total of roughly 240 trial participants underwent TCR sequencing, of whom some 210 received two doses of AZD1222 and some 26 received two doses of the MenACWY control vaccine. Trial participants were enrolled into age subgroups of 18-55, 56-69 and 70-plus years, which contained approximately 150, 30 and 60 TCR-sequenced participants, respectively.

The investigation overall reported the following: In the small 56-69-year group, the increase in depth fell short of significance, most likely because of low power. A significant rise in spike-specific TCR breadth and depth was observed after two AZD1222 doses relative to day 0 and relative to MenACWY recipients. Conclusions about previously exposed vaccinees are limited, since just five or six AZD1222 recipients were seropositive for SARS-CoV-2 at baseline. The whole spike protein was spanned by vaccine-associated CD4 TCRs, and dominant responses were seen in regions 160-218 and 743-854. Participants were mostly white British, with more females than males. The authors suggested clonal diversity may have been underestimated. Because no day 14 peak-response samples were available, the repertoires could be characterized only after the peak T cell response. Nearly half of unique spike-specific TCRs reportedly recognized epitopes outside regions mutated in the B.1.351 and B.1.1.7 variants.

The time point tag for this specimen amounts to: baseline before first vaccination. Samples from vaccinated people were obtained from the UK trials COV001 and COV002, which included a single-blind randomized controlled phase 2/3 trial of AZD1222 (ChAdOx1 nCoV-19) in healthy adults. Trial participant PBMC samples were collected at day 0 and day 28 after the second dose for TCRbeta chain sequencing. The CDR3 regions of human TCRbeta chains were analyzed by immunosequencing. Processing in the source paper ran as follows. TCRs in the repertoires were compared against a reference library of SARS-CoV-2-specific TCRs that had been generated with the MIRA antigen-specificity platform. Breadth meant the fraction of unique TCRs that were SARS-CoV-2-associated, whereas depth meant the fraction of total T cells that were SARS-CoV-2-associated. Using the MIRA data, every spike-specific TCR was mapped to the spike region that the TCR reacted to and assigned to either a CD4 or a CD8 class. Log10-transformed breadth and depth values were compared by one-way ANOVA with Sidak's multiple comparisons tests. The clones in this table, taken by TCRdb from immuneACCESS, are in-frame only. Not every clone is retained; where verified, under half of the shortfall comes from an unresolved V gene, and the cause of the rest is unknown. V and J calls and clone size come straight from that table; D and trimming were deduced from the DNA. This sample holds approximately 110,000 clones; roughly 84% were observed only once. Of the sample, approximately 1.3% falls within the top ten clones.

This chain is built from TRBV4-1 and TRBJ2-7; TRBD2 is a weak D gene call, 5 bases matching. Sequencing was performed on peripheral blood, taken on day 0 of AZD1222 vaccination. The sequence was obtained from an adult in good health. The CDR3 loop reads CASSQLGPPMAGQLASYEQYF. At the DNA level, the sequence is TGCGCCAGCAGCCAATTAGGGCCCCCTATGGCTGGGCAGCTAGCCTCCTACGAGCAGTACTTC.